The sequence of this T cell receptor beta chain was determined in a study of identical twins. From the 5' RACE reads, TCRdb called clonotypes with MiXCR, one entry per CDR3 protein. The data contain some 1,700,000 distinct CDR3 sequences, more than 30% of them singletons. Regarding the study as a whole: Invariant cells of the MAIT and iNKT types might have partly distorted the zero-insertion analyses. Cross-sectional statistical analysis was relied on for the conclusions, without the same donors being followed. Weaker excess sharing between twins was seen in beta out-of-frame sequences.

As concerns this clonotype: Its antigen is still unknown.

The CDR3 consists of 16 residues. After removal of 1 base from V and 5 bases from J, the junction contained 10 bases not matched to a gene. Germline V gives CDR1 MGHRA, CDR2 YSYEKL. There were only healthy Caucasians among the donors. The receptor's source is a newborn girl in good health. The sample taken for sequencing was cord blood. This chain joins TRBV4-1 and TRBJ1-2, with 7 bases identical to TRBD1. CDR3 coding DNA: TGCGCCAGCAGCCAAGCCGACAGGGTTCCAGAGTATGGCTACACCTTC. Its protein product is CASSQADRVPEYGYTF.